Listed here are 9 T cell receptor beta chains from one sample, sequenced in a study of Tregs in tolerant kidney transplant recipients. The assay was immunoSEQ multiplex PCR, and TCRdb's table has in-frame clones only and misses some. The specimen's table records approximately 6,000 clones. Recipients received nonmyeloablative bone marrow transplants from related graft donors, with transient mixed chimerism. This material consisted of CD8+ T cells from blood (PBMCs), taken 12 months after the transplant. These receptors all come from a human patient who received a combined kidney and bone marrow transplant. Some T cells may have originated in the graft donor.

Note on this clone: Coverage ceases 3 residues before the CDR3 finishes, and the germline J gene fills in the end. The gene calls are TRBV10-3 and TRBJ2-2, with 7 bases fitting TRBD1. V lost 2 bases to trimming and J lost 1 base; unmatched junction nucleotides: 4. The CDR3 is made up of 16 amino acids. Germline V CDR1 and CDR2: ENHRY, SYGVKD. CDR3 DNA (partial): TGTGCCATCAGTGAGGCCGACAGGGAGAACACCGGGGAG. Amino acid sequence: CAISEADRENTGE. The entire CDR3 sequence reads CAISEADRENTGELFF.

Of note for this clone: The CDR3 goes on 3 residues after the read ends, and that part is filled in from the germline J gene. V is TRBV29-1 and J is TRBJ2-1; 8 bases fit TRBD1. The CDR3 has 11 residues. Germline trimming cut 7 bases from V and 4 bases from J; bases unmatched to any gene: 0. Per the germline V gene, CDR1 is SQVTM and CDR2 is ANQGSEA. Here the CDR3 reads CSGDRYNEQFF. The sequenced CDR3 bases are TGCAGCGGGGACAGGTACAATGAG.

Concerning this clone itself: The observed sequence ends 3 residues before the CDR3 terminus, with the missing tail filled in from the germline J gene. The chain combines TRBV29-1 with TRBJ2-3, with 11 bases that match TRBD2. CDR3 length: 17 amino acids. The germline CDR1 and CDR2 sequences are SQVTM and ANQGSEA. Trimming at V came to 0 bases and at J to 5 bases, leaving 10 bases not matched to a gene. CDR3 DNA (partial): TGCAGCGTTGAAGACCCTTTACTAGCGGGAGTTTTAGATACG. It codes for CSVEDPLLAGVLDT. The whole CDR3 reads CSVEDPLLAGVLDTQYF.

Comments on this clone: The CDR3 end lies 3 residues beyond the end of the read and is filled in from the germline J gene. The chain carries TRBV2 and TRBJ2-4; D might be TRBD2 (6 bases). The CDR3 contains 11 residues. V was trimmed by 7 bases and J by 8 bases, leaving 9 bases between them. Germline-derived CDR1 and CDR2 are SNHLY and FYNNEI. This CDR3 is CASIRGYIQYF. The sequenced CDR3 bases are TGTGCCAGCATTCGGGGGTACATT. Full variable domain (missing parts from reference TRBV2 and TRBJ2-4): EPEVTQTPSHQVTQMGQEVILRCVPISNHLYFYWYRQILGQKVEFLVSFYNNEISEKSEIFDDQFSVERPDGSNFTLKIRSTKLEDSAMYFCASIRGYIQYFGAGTRLSVL.

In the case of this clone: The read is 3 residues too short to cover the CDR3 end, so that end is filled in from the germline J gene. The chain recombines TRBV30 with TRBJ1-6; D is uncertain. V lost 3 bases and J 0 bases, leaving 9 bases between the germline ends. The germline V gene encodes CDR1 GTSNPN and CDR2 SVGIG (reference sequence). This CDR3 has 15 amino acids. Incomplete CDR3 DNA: TGTGCCTGGAGGGCAGCGAACTCCTATAATTCACCC. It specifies CAWRAANSYNSP. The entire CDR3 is CAWRAANSYNSPLHF.

The CDR3 sequence: CSAALTGLLYQPQHF. Partial CDR3 DNA: TGCAGTGCTGCCTTGACAGGGCTCCTCTATCAGCCC. The genes are TRBV20-1 and TRBJ1-5; 7 nucleotides align to TRBD1. Read data end 3 residues before the CDR3 end; the end is taken from the germline J gene. The CDR3 has 15 residues. CDR1 DFQATT and CDR2 SNEGSKA come from the germline V gene (reference sequence). J lost 5 bases, V lost 5 bases, and 12 bases had no gene match.

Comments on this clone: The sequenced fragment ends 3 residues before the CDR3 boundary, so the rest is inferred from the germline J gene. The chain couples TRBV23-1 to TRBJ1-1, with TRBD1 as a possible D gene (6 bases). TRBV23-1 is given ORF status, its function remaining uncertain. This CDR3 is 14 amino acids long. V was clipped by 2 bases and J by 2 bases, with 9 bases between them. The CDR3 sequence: CASSQPDSNTEAFF. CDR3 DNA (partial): TGCGCCAGCAGTCAACCGGACAGCAACACTGAA.

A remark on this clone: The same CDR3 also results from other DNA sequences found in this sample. The CDR3 sequence is CASSLDRNEQFF. The sequenced CDR3 bases are TGTGCCAGCAGCTTAGATCGGAATGAG. The chain couples TRBV11-3 to TRBJ2-1, with D unresolved. The CDR3 goes on 3 residues after the read ends, and that part is filled in from the germline J gene. Trimming took off 0 bases at V and 7 bases at J, with 4 bases between the two ends. From germline, CDR1 is SGHNT and CDR2 YENEEA. This CDR3 spans 12 amino acids. Full variable domain (outside the CDR3, taken from reference TRBV11-3 and TRBJ2-1): EAGVVQSPRYKIIEKKQPVAFWCNPISGHNTLYWYLQNLGQGPELLIRYENEEAVDDSQLPKDRFSAERLKGVDSTLKIQPAELGDSAVYLCASSLDRNEQFFGPGTRLTVL.

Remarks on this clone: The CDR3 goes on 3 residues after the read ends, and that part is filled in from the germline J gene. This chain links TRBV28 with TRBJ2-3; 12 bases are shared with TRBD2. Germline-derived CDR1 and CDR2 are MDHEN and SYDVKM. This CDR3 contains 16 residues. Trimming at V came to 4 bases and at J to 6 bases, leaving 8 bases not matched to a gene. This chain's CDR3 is CASSSRLAGADDTQYF. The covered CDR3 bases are TGTGCCAGCAGTTCCCGACTAGCGGGAGCGGATGATACG.